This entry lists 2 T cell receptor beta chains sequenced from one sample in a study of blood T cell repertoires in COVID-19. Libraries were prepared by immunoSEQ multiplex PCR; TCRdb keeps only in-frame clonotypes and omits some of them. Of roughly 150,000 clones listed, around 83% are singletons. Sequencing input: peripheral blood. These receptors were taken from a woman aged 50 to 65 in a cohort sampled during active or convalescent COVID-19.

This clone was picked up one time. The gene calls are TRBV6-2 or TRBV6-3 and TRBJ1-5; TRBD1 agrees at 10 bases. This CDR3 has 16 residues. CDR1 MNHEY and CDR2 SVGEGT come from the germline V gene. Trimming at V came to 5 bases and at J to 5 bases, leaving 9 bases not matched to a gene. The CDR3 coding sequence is TGTGCCAGCAGTCCGACAGGGGGCGCGATCTATCAGCCCCAGCATTTT. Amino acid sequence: CASSPTGGAIYQPQHF.

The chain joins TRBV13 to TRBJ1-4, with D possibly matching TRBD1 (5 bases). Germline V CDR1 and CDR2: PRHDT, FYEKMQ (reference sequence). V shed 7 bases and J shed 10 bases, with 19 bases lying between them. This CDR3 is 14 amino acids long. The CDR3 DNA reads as TGTGCCAGCATTCAAGGGGCTAAAAGGGGAAAACTGTTTTTT. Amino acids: CASIQGAKRGKLFF.